These 21 T cell receptor beta chains originate from one sample sequenced in a study of blood T cell repertoires in COVID-19. The data were produced by immunoSEQ multiplex PCR, yet TCRdb's version contains in-frame clones alone and is incomplete. The sample yields roughly 230,000 clones, around four fifths seen once. Sequencing used peripheral blood. Receptors originate from a middle-aged man with active or convalescent COVID-19.

The count of this clone is one. CDR3 residues: CAWSVPGGSKTEAFF. The CDR3 DNA reads as TGTGCCTGGAGTGTACCTGGAGGATCAAAAACTGAAGCTTTCTTT. This rearrangement joins TRBV30 to TRBJ1-1; D gene uncertain. Deletions cut 0 bases from V and 5 bases from J, with 16 bases between. The CDR3 has 15 amino acids. Per germline, CDR1 GTSNPN and CDR2 SVGIG (reference sequence).

The chain employs TRBV11-3 and TRBJ1-2; TRBD1 might be the D (5 bases). The CDR3 consists of 17 residues. Germline V CDR1 and CDR2: SGHNT, YENEEA. Trimming removed 2 bases from V and 6 bases from J, with 22 bases in between. CDR3 protein: CASSLPNPGRALNGYTF. The CDR3 bases are TGTGCCAGCAGCTTACCGAATCCGGGCAGGGCATTAAATGGCTACACCTTC.

V is TRBV25-1 and J is TRBJ2-7; TRBD1 agrees at 11 bases. Per germline, CDR1 MGHDK and CDR2 SYGVNS. CDR3 length: 13 amino acids. Trimming took 8 bases from V and 6 from J; bases not matched to a gene: 6. CDR3 residues: CASQGTGGREQYF. CDR3 nucleotide sequence: TGTGCCAGCCAAGGGACAGGGGGGCGCGAGCAGTACTTC.

The chain uses TRBV11-2 and TRBJ1-6, with D unclear. Germline values: CDR1 SGHAT, CDR2 FQNNGV. The CDR3 runs to 14 residues. The germline V and J ends were trimmed by 1 base and 6 bases, with 7 bases remaining between them. The DNA of the CDR3 is TGTGCCAGCAGCTTAGGACTTCTTAATTCACCCCTCCACTTT. This codes for CASSLGLLNSPLHF.

The chain is built from TRBV6-1 and TRBJ2-5; D unresolved. Germline CDR1 reads MNHNS; CDR2 reads SASEGT. This CDR3 is built from 15 residues. V was pared by 0 bases and J by 0 bases, with 8 bases between. CDR3 sequence reads: CASSEAWSDQETQYF. Here the CDR3 DNA reads TGTGCCAGCAGTGAAGCGTGGTCGGACCAAGAGACCCAGTACTTC.

The gene calls are TRBV30 and TRBJ2-1, with TRBD2 identical over 7 bases. Trimming took 0 bases from V and 4 from J; bases not matched to a gene: 0. The germline V gene encodes CDR1 GTSNPN and CDR2 SVGIG (reference sequence). The CDR3 consists of 13 residues. DNA of the CDR3: TGTGCCTGGAGTGTGCGGGGGTACAATGAGCAGTTCTTC. It codes for CAWSVRGYNEQFF.

The chain couples TRBV30 to TRBJ1-3; D unclear. The CDR3 is 11 residues long. Looked up from germline, CDR1 is GTSNPN and CDR2 is SVGIG (reference sequence). With 5 bases removed from V and 4 bases from J, the gap between germline ends came to 6 bases. DNA of the CDR3: TGTGCCTGGGACTCCGGAAACACCATATATTTT. Translating gives CAWDSGNTIYF. The full variable domain, rest sourced from reference TRBV30 and TRBJ1-3, is SQTIHQWPATLVQPVGSPLSLECTVEGTSNPNLYWYRQAAGRGLQLLFYSVGIGQISSEVPQNLSASRPQDRQFILSSKKLLLSDSGFYLCAWDSGNTIYFGEGSWLTVV.

The chain links TRBV30 to TRBJ2-1; 9 bases fit TRBD2. With 3 bases clipped from V and 10 bases from J, the junction kept 10 bases outside the gene matches. From germline, CDR1 is GTSNPN and CDR2 SVGIG (reference sequence). This CDR3 region has 14 residues. The CDR3 DNA follows: TGTGCCTGGAGAGCGGGCGGGGGGGCAGGAGAGCAGTTCTTC. Protein sequence: CAWRAGGGAGEQFF.

The rearrangement uses TRBV2 and TRBJ1-6, with TRBD1 identical over 9 bases. CDR3 length: 14 amino acids. From germline, CDR1 is SNHLY and CDR2 FYNNEI. V trimming: 4 bases; J trimming: 16 bases; junction bases outside the gene matches: 11. The CDR3 region has the DNA TGTGCCAGCAGTGGAGGCGGGATACAGGGGGCTCTCCACTTT. Translation: CASSGGGIQGALHF.

The chain employs TRBV19 and TRBJ1-2, with 7 bases identical to TRBD1. Trimming took 5 bases from V and 4 from J; bases not matched to a gene: 4. CDR1 is LNHDA, CDR2 SQIVND, per germline (reference sequence). The length of the CDR3 is 13 residues. Here the CDR3 reads CASSAGGSYGYTF. In DNA, the CDR3 is TGTGCCAGTAGTGCAGGGGGTAGCTATGGCTACACCTTC.

This clone was detected only a few times. This sequence joins TRBV7-2 and TRBJ1-1; possibly TRBD1 for D (6 bases). CDR3 length: 16 amino acids. The V gene's germline CDR1 is SGHTA and CDR2 FQGNSA. V was pared by 4 bases and J by 0 bases, with 15 bases between. The CDR3 here is CASSSPTRGLNTEAFF. In DNA, the CDR3 is TGTGCCAGCAGCTCACCGACCAGGGGTTTGAACACTGAAGCTTTCTTT. The complete variable domain, with remaining parts taken from reference TRBV7-2 and TRBJ1-1, reads GAGVSQSPSNKVTEKGKDVELRCDPISGHTALYWYRQSLGQGLEFLIYFQGNSAPDKSGLPSDRFSAERTGGSVSTLTIQRTQQEDSAVYLCASSSPTRGLNTEAFFGQGTRLTVV.

This clone was counted a single time. The V and J genes are TRBV30 and TRBJ1-2; D may be TRBD1 (6 bases). Germline V gives CDR1 GTSNPN, CDR2 SVGIG (reference sequence). V lost 2 bases to trimming and J lost 8 bases, with 15 bases between them. The CDR3 covers 13 residues. The CDR3 loop reads CAWSRGGKGGYTF. CDR3 sequence (DNA): TGTGCCTGGAGTAGGGGGGGCAAGGGCGGCTACACCTTC.

This chain joins TRBV5-4 and TRBJ2-1; 10 nucleotides agree with TRBD2. The CDR3 runs 16 residues. Losses at the gene ends were 4 bases for V and 3 bases for J; bases not matched to a gene: 7. Germline CDR1 SGHNT, CDR2 YYREEE (reference sequence). CDR3 DNA sequence: TGTGCCAGCAGCACGGGATCTAGCGGGAGCTACAATGAGCAGTTCTTC. Amino acids: CASSTGSSGSYNEQFF.

The CDR3 DNA reads as TGTGCCACCAGCCGGACTGGGGGGTCTTTGAATGGCTACACCTTC. This sequence encodes CATSRTGGSLNGYTF. The chain uses TRBV24-1 and TRBJ1-2; D possibly corresponds to TRBD1 (5 bases). The germline CDR1 and CDR2 sequences are KGHDR and SFDVKD. This CDR3 has 15 amino acids. The V and J ends lost 7 bases and 6 bases respectively, with 20 bases between them.

The CDR3 here is CASSPYQGSGNTIYF. CDR3 nucleotide sequence: TGTGCCAGCAGCCCATACCAGGGCTCTGGAAACACCATATATTTT. This chain uses TRBV7-2 with TRBJ1-3, with D perhaps TRBD1 (5 bases). CDR3 length equals 15 residues. V was shortened by 5 bases and J by 0 bases, with 11 bases between the two germline ends. Germline V CDR1 and CDR2: SGHTA, FQGNSA. Combining the CDR3 with reference TRBV7-2 and TRBJ1-3 gives the whole variable domain GAGVSQSPSNKVTEKGKDVELRCDPISGHTALYWYRQSLGQGLEFLIYFQGNSAPDKSGLPSDRFSAERTGGSVSTLTIQRTQQEDSAVYLCASSPYQGSGNTIYFGEGSWLTVV.

This clone showed up just once. The V call is TRBV24-1, the J call TRBJ1-6, with unresolved D. Trimming took off 6 bases at V and 0 bases at J, with 8 bases between the two ends. Germline V gene data show CDR1 as KGHDR and CDR2 as SFDVKD. CDR3 length: 15 amino acids. CDR3 region: CATSPSGSYNSPLHF. The CDR3 region has the DNA TGTGCCACCAGTCCCTCCGGCTCCTATAATTCACCCCTCCACTTT.

The V and J genes are TRBV18 and TRBJ1-1; tentative D call: TRBD1 (6 bases). CDR3 length: 18 amino acids. Trimming removed 3 bases from V and 1 base from J, with 21 bases in between. The germline V gene encodes CDR1 KGHSH and CDR2 LQKENI. CDR3 sequence reads: CASSPQDRLVGGNTEAFF. CDR3 DNA: TGTGCCAGCTCACCCCAAGACAGGTTGGTTGGGGGGAACACTGAAGCTTTCTTT.

This chain connects TRBV24-1 to TRBJ2-3; D gene ambiguous. The CDR3 sequence is 13 residues long. Trimming took 5 bases from V and 4 from J, leaving 9 bases between them. The germline gives CDR1 KGHDR, CDR2 SFDVKD. The DNA for the CDR3 is TGTGCCACCAGTGTGGAGTACGCAGATACGCAGTATTTT. Its translation: CATSVEYADTQYF.

The V gene is TRBV5-6, the J gene TRBJ1-2; no clear D gene. The germline V gene encodes CDR1 SGHDT and CDR2 YYEEEE. The CDR3 is made up of 12 amino acids. V gave up 5 bases and J gave up 4 bases, with 9 bases separating them. Here the CDR3 DNA reads TGTGCCAGCAGTGGGGAGGTCTATGGCTACACCTTC. It yields the protein CASSGEVYGYTF.

The chain has TRBV27 and TRBJ1-2, with 8 bases matching TRBD1. Germline V gene lookup returns CDR1 MNHEY and CDR2 SMNVEV (reference sequence). Trimming took 0 bases from V and 7 from J; bases not matched to a gene: 10. The CDR3 is 16 residues long. DNA of the CDR3: TGTGCCAGCAGTTTATCGATGGGACAGGCGATTGGTGGCTACACCTTC. The encoded protein is CASSLSMGQAIGGYTF.

This clone has just one count. The chain joins TRBV1 to TRBJ1-3; no DNA check was done on the table's D call, TRBD1. TRBV1 corresponds to a pseudogene. The CDR3 length is 17 residues. CDR3 region: CTSSQVQGAVSGNTIYF. The CDR3 nucleotides are TGCACCAGCAGCCAAGTCCAGGGGGCCGTATCTGGAAACACCATATATTTT.